This T cell receptor beta chain derives from a study of shared clonotypes between healthy human individuals. General study findings and limits: Relative to clonotypes present in all four donors, those not shared had lower generation probabilities.

Method: immunoSEQ multiplex PCR; TCRdb's copy keeps in-frame clones and lacks some. Of about 1 million clones in the sample, under 80% were seen once. The CDR3 runs to 16 residues. V was trimmed by 4 bases and J by 9 bases, leaving 22 bases between them. From germline, CDR1 is MNHNS and CDR2 SASEGT. Notes on this clone: Its antigen is unknown.

The chain is built from TRBV6-1 and TRBJ1-5, with D maybe TRBD1 (6 bases). Specimen: memory CD4+ T cells sorted from blood. The subset is: CD45RA-negative fraction. This receptor was taken from a man aged 18 to 29 in good health. DNA of the CDR3: TGTGCCAGCAGTGGAGGGGGATCAGGTCCTTCCCTGCCCCAGCATTTT. The encoded protein is CASSGGGSGPSLPQHF.